The 29 T cell receptor beta chains reported below all come from one sample, sequenced in a study of graft-versus-host responses after intestinal transplantation. Method: immunoSEQ multiplex PCR; TCRdb's copy keeps in-frame clones and lacks some. This sample has approximately 130,000 clones; around nine tenths occur once, and the top ten carry roughly 0.16%. Their specific antigens are unknown. The source material was unstimulated CD4+ T cells sorted from spleen or lymph node cells, sampled before intestinal transplant. The receptors originated from a human donor who received an intestinal transplant.

This sequence joins TRBV12-5 and TRBJ1-2; D is perhaps TRBD1 (5 bases). Germline V gives CDR1 LGHNT, CDR2 FRNRAP. Trimming pared 6 bases from V and 7 bases from J, leaving 9 bases between. The CDR3 has 11 amino acids. The CDR3 nucleotides read TGTGCTAGTGGCCCAAGGGGTGGCTACACCTTC. As protein: CASGPRGGYTF.

The V and J genes are TRBV29-1 and TRBJ2-1; 7 bases are a match to TRBD1. Losses at the gene ends were 5 bases for V and 8 bases for J; bases not matched to a gene: 12. Germline assignment: CDR1 SQVTM and CDR2 ANQGSEA. The CDR3 runs 14 residues. This CDR3 is CSVFRDRGSDEQFF. CDR3 DNA: TGCAGCGTTTTTCGGGACAGAGGGAGCGATGAGCAGTTCTTC.

This chain joins TRBV5-8 and TRBJ2-5; D is ambiguous. CDR1 SGHTS and CDR2 YDEGEE come from the germline V gene. V lost 4 bases and J lost 0, with 13 bases in between. The length of the CDR3 is 15 residues. The CDR3 sequence: CASSRAAEYQETQYF. In DNA form, the CDR3 reads TGTGCCAGCAGCCGAGCAGCAGAGTACCAAGAGACCCAGTACTTC. The entire variable domain, with the rest obtained from reference TRBV5-8 and TRBJ2-5, is as follows: EAGVTQSPTHLIKTRGQQATLRCSPISGHTSVYWYQQALGLGLQFLLWYDEGEERNRGNFPPRFSGRQFPNYSSELNVNALELEDSALYLCASSRAAEYQETQYFGPGTRLLVL.

The V gene is TRBV5-1, the J gene TRBJ2-3, with D perhaps TRBD1 (6 bases). The CDR3 is 14 residues long. CDR1 and CDR2 from the germline V gene are SGHRS and YFSETQ. V lost 4 bases and J 3 bases, leaving 12 bases between the germline ends. CDR3 region: CASSVGQSTDTQYF. CDR3 DNA: TGCGCCAGCAGCGTGGGACAAAGTACAGATACGCAGTATTTT.

This chain joins TRBV6-4 and TRBJ2-5; 9 bases are a match to TRBD2. TRBJ2-7 explains the end of the DNA better; the J call may be wrong. CDR1 MRHNA and CDR2 SNTAGT come from the germline V gene. The CDR3 consists of 17 residues. The CDR3 DNA is TGTGCCAGCAGCCACCCCGGGCGGGGGGGCCGGCCCGGCGAGCAGTACTTC. As protein: CASSHPGRGGRPGEQYF.

V gene TRBV6-1 combines with J gene TRBJ2-7; the D is unclear. This CDR3 contains 11 residues. With 4 bases removed from V and 4 bases from J, the gap between germline ends came to 5 bases. Germline assignment: CDR1 MNHNS and CDR2 SASEGT. CDR3 protein: CASSAEYEQYF. CDR3 bases: TGTGCCAGCAGTGCGGAATACGAGCAGTACTTC.

V gene TRBV2 combines with J gene TRBJ2-5; perhaps TRBD2 as D (5 bases). V was pared by 8 bases and J by 13 bases, with 26 bases between. Germline CDR1 is SNHLY and CDR2 is FYNNEI. This CDR3 comprises 14 residues. This chain's CDR3 is CASAAGVAAGVGYF. CDR3 in DNA: TGTGCCAGCGCAGCCGGTGTGGCGGCGGGCGTAGGGTACTTC.

The chain employs TRBV28 and TRBJ1-5, with a tentative D call TRBD1 (6 bases). The CDR3 has 13 residues. Germline V lookup: CDR1 MDHEN, CDR2 SYDVKM. Trimming stripped 2 bases from V and 7 bases from J, with 9 bases between. The CDR3 sequence: CASSLGGSQPQHF. The CDR3 nucleotides read TGTGCCAGCAGTTTAGGGGGCTCGCAGCCCCAGCATTTT.

The CDR3 DNA follows: TGTGCCTGGAGTACTGGGACTAGCGGGCTCTACCAAGAGACCCAGTACTTC. It yields the protein CAWSTGTSGLYQETQYF. This chain connects TRBV30 to TRBJ2-5; 12 nucleotides agree with TRBD2. Germline lookup yields CDR1 GTSNPN and CDR2 SVGIG (reference sequence). V was pared by 2 bases and J by 0 bases, with 7 bases of the junction left unmatched. The CDR3 totals 17 residues.

This chain links TRBV2 with TRBJ1-2; a possible D gene is TRBD1 (5 bases). CDR1 is SNHLY and CDR2 is FYNNEI in the germline V gene. Trimming removed 8 bases from V and 6 bases from J, with 16 bases in between. This CDR3 is built from 13 residues. Written as DNA, the CDR3 is TGTGCCAGCCAAGAAAGGGGAGCGGATGGCTACACCTTC. Translation: CASQERGADGYTF. Combining the CDR3 with reference TRBV2 and TRBJ1-2 gives the whole variable domain EPEVTQTPSHQVTQMGQEVILRCVPISNHLYFYWYRQILGQKVEFLVSFYNNEISEKSEIFDDQFSVERPDGSNFTLKIRSTKLEDSAMYFCASQERGADGYTFGSGTRLTVV.

The chain is built from TRBV6-1 and TRBJ1-2; D call uncertain. With 3 bases removed from V and 0 bases from J, the gap between germline ends came to 11 bases. Germline V gene data show CDR1 as MNHNS and CDR2 as SASEGT. This CDR3 spans 15 amino acids. CDR3 sequence reads: CASSDFGIANYGYTF. As DNA, the CDR3 is TGTGCCAGCAGTGACTTCGGGATAGCTAACTATGGCTACACCTTC.

This clone was detected once. The chain uses TRBV7-9 and TRBJ2-2, with TRBD1 matching 9 bases. J gave up 0 bases and V 5 bases, and 4 bases lay outside the gene matches. The germline V gene encodes CDR1 SEHNR and CDR2 FQNEAQ (reference sequence). CDR3 length equals 16 residues. The CDR3 loop is CASSPRTGANTGELFF. CDR3 bases: TGTGCCAGCAGCCCCCGGACAGGGGCGAACACCGGGGAGCTGTTTTTT.

V and J are TRBV19 and TRBJ1-2; tentatively, D is TRBD1 (6 bases). V lost 2 bases to trimming and J lost 2 bases, with 9 bases between them. The V gene's germline CDR1 is LNHDA and CDR2 SQIVND (reference sequence). The CDR3 is 14 residues long. Here the CDR3 DNA reads TGTGCCAGTAGTATACAAGGACAGAACTATGGCTACACCTTC. This codes for CASSIQGQNYGYTF.

The chain uses TRBV11-3 and TRBJ2-3; 12 bases agree with TRBD2. V was clipped by 0 bases and J by 6 bases; unmatched bases: 10. The germline V gene encodes CDR1 SGHNT and CDR2 YENEEA. The CDR3 runs to 18 residues. CDR3 sequence: CASSLELAGGPQRDTQYF. CDR3 coding DNA: TGTGCCAGCAGCTTAGAGCTAGCGGGGGGGCCCCAGCGGGATACGCAGTATTTT.

The rearrangement links TRBV9 to TRBJ1-5, with D tentatively TRBD1 (5 bases). CDR1 is SGDLS and CDR2 is YYNGEE in the germline V gene. The CDR3 is 15 residues long. V gave up 0 bases and J gave up 4 bases, with 11 bases separating them. CDR3 residues: CASSVGGNLNQPQHF. Here the CDR3 DNA reads TGTGCCAGCAGCGTAGGGGGCAATCTAAATCAGCCCCAGCATTTT.

In the case of this clone: Sequence at one end of the junction differs from germline and may be a read error. The chain has TRBV6-1 and TRBJ2-7; D perhaps matches TRBD2 (5 bases). This CDR3 spans 16 amino acids. Germline V lookup: CDR1 MNHNS, CDR2 SASEGT. The CDR3 nucleotides are TGTGCCGGCAGTGACGCCGGAGGATCTGGCTCCTACGAGCAGTACTTC. Amino acids: CAGSDAGGSGSYEQYF.

This clone was seen only once. V is TRBV4-1 and J is TRBJ2-7, with 12 positions matching TRBD2. CDR1 is MGHRA, CDR2 YSYEKL, per germline. This CDR3 comprises 17 residues. V lost 4 bases, J lost 2 bases, and 9 bases stayed unmatched. DNA of the CDR3: TGCGCCAGCAGCCGAAACCCGGGACTAGCGGGCACCTACGAGCAGTACTTC. It encodes CASSRNPGLAGTYEQYF.

CDR3 sequence: CASSTYGHRSSYNSPLHF. In DNA, the CDR3 is TGTGCCAGTAGTACCTACGGGCACCGGAGCTCCTATAATTCACCCCTCCACTTT. V is TRBV19 and J is TRBJ1-6, with D unresolved. The length of the CDR3 is 18 residues. Trimming took 4 bases from V and 0 from J, leaving 16 bases between them. Per germline, CDR1 LNHDA and CDR2 SQIVND (reference sequence).

The chain recombines TRBV7-5 with TRBJ2-3; the tabulated D call, TRBD2, remains unverified against the DNA. TRBV7-5 is deemed a pseudogene. The CDR3 is made up of 16 amino acids. CDR3 region: CVRSLTGTSCPDTQYF. The CDR3 region has the DNA TGTGTCAGAAGCTTGACCGGGACTAGTTGCCCAGATACGCAGTATTTT.

This clone appeared once. This chain uses TRBV6-6 with TRBJ1-2; 7 nucleotides align to TRBD1. The CDR3 covers 14 residues. Germline V gene lookup returns CDR1 MNHNY and CDR2 SVGAGI (reference sequence). The J segment lost 6 bases and the V segment lost 4 bases, leaving 8 bases of the junction unmatched. CDR3 sequence reads: CASSWRRGRDGYTF. The CDR3, as DNA: TGTGCCAGCAGTTGGAGGAGGGGGCGCGATGGCTACACCTTC.

This clone has just a few counts. V gene TRBV27 combines with J gene TRBJ2-6; D not resolved. CDR3 size: 15 residues. Deletions cut 5 bases from V and 2 bases from J, with 10 bases between. Per germline, CDR1 MNHEY and CDR2 SMNVEV (reference sequence). DNA of the CDR3: TGTGCCAGCAGTGACTGGGCGGCTGGGGCCAACGTCCTGACTTTC. This encodes CASSDWAAGANVLTF.

The J gene is TRBJ2-7, the V gene TRBV18; D perhaps matches TRBD1 (5 bases). Germline V gene lookup returns CDR1 KGHSH and CDR2 LQKENI. This CDR3 region has 17 residues. Deletions cut 2 bases from V and 2 bases from J, with 19 bases between. The CDR3 DNA sequence: TGTGCCAGCTCACCAGATGGGGCGACTTTGGCGCCCTACGAGCAGTACTTC. This encodes CASSPDGATLAPYEQYF.

The CDR3 nucleotides read TGCGCCAGCAGCTTGGGGGCAGGGAAAGACTCCGAGCAGTACTTC. Protein product: CASSLGAGKDSEQYF. V usage is TRBV5-1 and J usage is TRBJ2-7; tentative D call: TRBD1 (5 bases). CDR1 SGHRS and CDR2 YFSETQ come from the germline V gene. This CDR3 spans 15 amino acids. V was pared by 0 bases and J by 6 bases, with 16 bases between.

The rearrangement links TRBV6-1 to TRBJ1-2; D remains ambiguous. There are 14 residues in the CDR3. The germline V gene has CDR1 MNHNS and CDR2 SASEGT. V dropped 4 bases and J dropped 3 bases, with 12 bases sitting between them. The DNA of the CDR3 is TGTGCCAGCAGTGTCGGAGGAGGAGACTATGGCTACACCTTC. Translated: CASSVGGGDYGYTF.

This chain uses TRBV6-6 with TRBJ1-4; 7 bases align to TRBD1. Unmatched junction bases numbered 9, after V lost 6 bases and J lost 8 bases. The CDR3 consists of 14 residues. Germline V CDR1 and CDR2: MNHNY, SVGAGI (reference sequence). This CDR3 reads CASRQPGQVEKLFF. The CDR3 bases are TGTGCCAGCAGGCAGCCCGGACAGGTGGAAAAACTGTTTTTT.

V and J are TRBV10-3 and TRBJ1-5; D is possibly TRBD1 (6 bases). The CDR3 is 15 residues long. Germline V gene sequence: CDR1 ENHRY, CDR2 SYGVKD. The V end lost 3 bases, the J end lost 4 bases, and 13 bases lay between the germline ends. The CDR3 sequence is CAISEQGGQNQPQHF. The CDR3 DNA reads as TGTGCCATCAGTGAACAGGGAGGCCAAAATCAGCCCCAGCATTTT.

The chain carries TRBV23-1 and TRBJ1-5, with 9 bases identical to TRBD1. TRBV23-1 is annotated as an ORF whose role is uncertain. The CDR3 runs 16 residues. J was trimmed by 4 bases and V by 6 bases; bases with no gene match: 10. The CDR3 region is CASRPRGDRVNQPQHF. DNA for the CDR3: TGCGCCAGCAGGCCCCGGGGGGACAGGGTGAATCAGCCCCAGCATTTT.

The J gene is TRBJ2-7, the V gene TRBV27; D might be TRBD1 (6 bases). The CDR3 is made up of 15 amino acids. Between the trimmed V and J ends, which lost 5 bases and 1 base, there was a span of 15 bases. Germline-derived CDR1 and CDR2 are MNHEY and SMNVEV (reference sequence). The DNA of the CDR3 is TGTGCCAGCAGTCTCCGGGACACCCGATCCTACGAGCAGTACTTC. Translating it yields CASSLRDTRSYEQYF.

This clone was observed once. The V and J genes are TRBV6-6 and TRBJ1-5; 7 bases are a match to TRBD1. This CDR3 is built from 15 residues. CDR1 is MNHNY, CDR2 SVGAGI, per germline (reference sequence). J was trimmed by 0 bases and V by 7 bases; bases with no gene match: 6. CDR3: CASNRGGLSNQPQHF. CDR3 DNA sequence: TGTGCCAGCAACAGAGGGGGCCTTAGCAATCAGCCCCAGCATTTT.